These 20 T cell receptor beta chains were sequenced from one sample in a study of OX40 agonist ivuxolimab in advanced cancers. Sequencing used immunoSEQ multiplex PCR; TCRdb keeps in-frame clones, though not all of them. The sample has tens of thousands of clones; roughly nine tenths are singletons. The input for sequencing was CD4+ or CD8+ T cells sorted from blood, taken in a trial of the OX40 agonist ivuxolimab. Receptor source: an adult with an advanced solid tumor such as melanoma, head and neck, liver or kidney cancer.

V usage is TRBV28 and J usage is TRBJ2-4; TRBD2 might be the D (5 bases). V shed 4 bases and J shed 7 bases, with 14 bases lying between them. The CDR3 is made up of 14 amino acids. In germline, CDR1 is MDHEN, CDR2 SYDVKM. This chain's CDR3 is CASSSAQEVNIQYF. CDR3 DNA: TGTGCCAGCAGTTCGGCCCAGGAGGTTAACATTCAGTACTTC. The full variable domain, its missing parts supplied by reference TRBV28 and TRBJ2-4, is DVKVTQSSRYLVKRTGEKVFLECVQDMDHENMFWYRQDPGLGLRLIYFSYDVKMKEKGDIPEGYSVSREKKERFSLILESASTNQTSMYLCASSSAQEVNIQYFGAGTRLSVL.

In its sample, this clone was seen once. The chain carries TRBV18 and TRBJ1-1, with a possible D match to TRBD1 (6 bases). The CDR3 totals 15 residues. With 4 bases removed from V and 3 bases from J, the gap between germline ends came to 15 bases. Germline loops: CDR1 KGHSH, CDR2 LQKENI. CDR3 protein: CASSLRPGGDTEAFF. The CDR3, as DNA: TGTGCCAGCTCACTTCGGCCCGGGGGCGACACTGAAGCTTTCTTT.

The chain carries TRBV7-3 and TRBJ2-3; D perhaps matches TRBD2 (5 bases). Trimming removed 1 base at V and 6 bases at J, with 17 bases between. The V gene's germline CDR1 is SGHTA and CDR2 FQGTGA. The CDR3 contains 16 residues. The CDR3 sequence: CASSLNWRNRSDTQYF. The CDR3 coding sequence is TGTGCCAGCAGCTTAAATTGGAGGAACAGATCGGATACGCAGTATTTT.

The genes are TRBV11-2 and TRBJ2-3, with a weak D call TRBD1 (6 bases). CDR3 length: 16 residues. The V end was cut by 4 bases, the J end by 0 bases, with 14 bases between. Germline CDR1 reads SGHAT; CDR2 reads FQNNGV. DNA for the CDR3: TGTGCCAGCAGCTCATTGGACAGAGTCAGCACAGATACGCAGTATTTT. Protein sequence: CASSSLDRVSTDTQYF.

This chain connects TRBV10-3 to TRBJ2-7; the match to TRBD2 covers 7 bases. Trimming cost V 6 bases and J 3 bases; bases outside gene matches: 8. The germline V gene has CDR1 ENHRY and CDR2 SYGVKD. The CDR3 totals 14 residues. The CDR3 DNA sequence: TGTGCCATCAGCCAGGGACTACGCGACTACGAGCAGTACTTC. It yields the protein CAISQGLRDYEQYF.

The rearrangement links TRBV6-6 to TRBJ1-2; weak D call: TRBD1 (5 bases). Germline V CDR1 and CDR2: MNHNY, SVGAGI (reference sequence). V lost 5 bases, J lost 5 bases, and 18 bases lay in between. This CDR3 region has 15 residues. The CDR3 protein is CASSPNSLGDYGYTF. The CDR3 DNA reads TGTGCCAGCAGTCCCAACTCGTTAGGGGATTATGGCTACACCTTC.

This rearrangement joins TRBV7-2 to TRBJ2-7, with 9 nucleotides matching TRBD2. The V gene's germline CDR1 is SGHTA and CDR2 FQGNSA. The trim removed 5 bases at V and 3 bases at J, leaving 8 bases unmatched. CDR3 length: 15 amino acids. The CDR3: CASSPASGELYEQYF. The CDR3 region has the DNA TGTGCCAGCAGCCCCGCTAGCGGGGAACTCTACGAGCAGTACTTC.

This chain connects TRBV5-1 to TRBJ2-5, with 8 bases that match TRBD1. The CDR3 has 18 residues. Germline assignment: CDR1 SGHRS and CDR2 YFSETQ. V gave up 2 bases and J gave up 4 bases; unmatched junction bases: 16. As DNA, the CDR3 is TGCGCCAGCAGCTTCTCCCGGGACAGGTCGGGACCCATAGAGACCCAGTACTTC. Amino acid sequence: CASSFSRDRSGPIETQYF.

The CDR3 region has the DNA TGTGCCAGCAGCTCAACCTTAACCAGGGTGTGGCAAGAGACCCAGTACTTC. Translation gives CASSSTLTRVWQETQYF. The chain has TRBV5-8 and TRBJ2-5; tentatively, D is TRBD1 (5 bases). V lost 3 bases and J lost 2, with 20 bases in between. There are 17 residues in the CDR3. The germline CDR1 and CDR2 sequences are SGHTS and YDEGEE.

This sequence joins TRBV6-1 and TRBJ2-3; D possibly corresponds to TRBD1 (5 bases). Trimming pared 2 bases from V and 4 bases from J, leaving 7 bases between. Germline lookup yields CDR1 MNHNS and CDR2 SASEGT. There are 13 residues in the CDR3. The CDR3 region has the DNA TGTGCCAGCAGTGAATCGACAGCAGATACGCAGTATTTT. Translating it yields CASSESTADTQYF.

Notes on this clone: Relative to the germline gene, one junction end is altered; a read error may explain this. V is TRBV7-3 and J is TRBJ2-2, with D maybe TRBD2 (5 bases). Germline V gene data show CDR1 as SGHTA and CDR2 as FQGTGA. The CDR3 covers 10 residues. CDR3 sequence (DNA): TGTGCCAGCAGCTCACGGGGAGCTGTTTTT. It specifies CASSSRGAVF. Drawing the rest from reference TRBV7-3 and TRBJ2-2, the complete variable domain is GAGVSQTPSNKVTEKGKYVELRCDPISGHTALYWYRQSLGQGPEFLIYFQGTGAADDSGLPNDRFFAVRPEGSVSTLKIQRTERGDSAVYLCASSSRGAVFGEGSRLTVL.

This sequence joins TRBV2 and TRBJ1-6, with a tentative D call TRBD1 (5 bases). This CDR3 region has 14 residues. The germline gives CDR1 SNHLY, CDR2 FYNNEI. With 6 bases removed from V and 7 bases from J, the gap between germline ends came to 13 bases. The CDR3 coding sequence is TGTGCCAGCAGCAGAGACAGCAACAATTCACCCCTCCACTTT. It specifies CASSRDSNNSPLHF.

V is TRBV6-1 and J is TRBJ1-1; 9 bases are a match to TRBD1. V shed 4 bases and J 4 bases; nucleotides not matched to a gene: 7. The CDR3 is 15 amino acids. Germline V lookup: CDR1 MNHNS, CDR2 SASEGT. CDR3 DNA sequence: TGTGCCAGCAGTGGAAGGGGGACAGGGAGCACTGAAGCTTTCTTT. Translating it yields CASSGRGTGSTEAFF.

The genes are TRBV15 and TRBJ2-5; 7 nucleotides match TRBD2. Losses at the gene ends were 3 bases for V and 4 bases for J; bases not matched to a gene: 5. Germline assignment: CDR1 LNHNV and CDR2 YYDKDF (reference sequence). This CDR3 is built from 14 residues. The CDR3: CATSSGGSGETQYF. The CDR3, as DNA: TGTGCCACCAGCAGTGGCGGGAGTGGAGAGACCCAGTACTTC.

V and J are TRBV28 and TRBJ1-2; D is undetermined. The CDR3 consists of 12 residues. The germline V gene encodes CDR1 MDHEN and CDR2 SYDVKM. Trimming removed 3 bases at V and 9 bases at J, with 11 bases between. CDR3 sequence (DNA): TGTGCCAGCAGTTTCAATCCGGAGAGCTACACCTTC. It codes for CASSFNPESYTF.

V gene TRBV19 combines with J gene TRBJ1-1; 9 bases agree with TRBD1. CDR1 is LNHDA and CDR2 is SQIVND in the germline V gene (reference sequence). V lost 5 bases and J lost 11; bases outside the gene matches: 6. The CDR3 has 12 amino acids. DNA of the CDR3: TGTGCCAGTAGTCCGGGACAGGGACCCGCTTTCTTT. Protein: CASSPGQGPAFF.

This sequence joins TRBV9 and TRBJ2-3; TRBD2 is a possible D gene (7 bases). Germline V gene sequence: CDR1 SGDLS, CDR2 YYNGEE. Between the trimmed V and J ends, which lost 3 bases and 6 bases, there was a span of 14 bases. The CDR3 length is 14 residues. DNA of the CDR3: TGTGCCAGCAGCGAGGGGGGACTACGGGATACGCAGTATTTT. Protein product: CASSEGGLRDTQYF.

This chain joins TRBV7-3 and TRBJ1-1, with D maybe TRBD1 (5 bases). The germline CDR1 and CDR2 sequences are SGHTA and FQGTGA. This CDR3 is built from 15 residues. V shed 0 bases and J shed 1 base, with 9 bases lying between them. CDR3: CASSLTGGSNTEAFF. As DNA, the CDR3 is TGTGCCAGCAGCTTAACGGGGGGTTCGAACACTGAAGCTTTCTTT.

This clone was seen once. In nucleotides, the CDR3 is TGTGCCAGCTCTGGGAGCACAGATACGCAGTATTTT. It translates to CASSGSTDTQYF. The chain employs TRBV7-2 and TRBJ2-3; D is undetermined. Germline lookup yields CDR1 SGHTA and CDR2 FQGNSA. The CDR3 runs 12 residues. V gave up 8 bases and J gave up 0 bases, with 6 bases separating them.

Details on this clone: Other DNA sequences within the sample encode an identical CDR3. The chain employs TRBV2 and TRBJ1-2, with D unclear. Trimming pared 3 bases from V and 5 bases from J, leaving 10 bases between. The CDR3 is 13 residues long. Germline V gene sequence: CDR1 SNHLY, CDR2 FYNNEI. The CDR3 region has the DNA TGTGCCAGCAGTGAGCTTAAGGGTTATGGCTACACCTTC. It encodes CASSELKGYGYTF. Drawing the rest from reference TRBV2 and TRBJ1-2, the complete variable domain is EPEVTQTPSHQVTQMGQEVILRCVPISNHLYFYWYRQILGQKVEFLVSFYNNEISEKSEIFDDQFSVERPDGSNFTLKIRSTKLEDSAMYFCASSELKGYGYTFGSGTRLTVV.